Reported below is one T cell receptor (beta chain). This entry comes from a study of molecular identifiers for immune sequencing clone quantification. Study details: Sequencing covered four of five parts into which replicate RNA from approximately 20,000 or 100,000 naive CD8 cells was split.

TCRdb reprocessed the PCR reads via MiXCR and lists one record per CDR3 protein. The sample lists a few hundred thousand distinct CDR3 sequences; over 20% were seen once. The J segment lost 6 bases and the V segment lost 1 base, leaving 6 bases of the junction unmatched. Germline values: CDR1 LNHDA, CDR2 SQIVND (reference sequence). This CDR3 has 15 residues. The source material was naive CD8+ T cells from blood, with Jurkat cell RNA spiked in. Subset meaning: FACS-sorted CD8+CD4-CCR7+CD45RA+ naive T cells. This clonotype was sampled from a human donor in good health. Some libraries in this study had Jurkat cell RNA spiked in. The chain joins TRBV19 to TRBJ2-1, with 7 bases aligning to TRBD2. Written as DNA, the CDR3 is TGTGCCAGTAGTATAGGTTTGGGACTAATCAATGAGCAGTTCTTC. It translates to CASSIGLGLINEQFF.